A selection of T cell receptor beta chains follows, all from one sample in a study of T cells after posttransplantation cyclophosphamide. Measured with immunoSEQ multiplex PCR; TCRdb has only the in-frame clones, and not every one. This sample includes roughly 8,000 clones with no singletons; its ten biggest clones take up around 23%. The material sequenced was PBMCs, taken nearly 95 days after allogeneic stem cell transplant with posttransplant cyclophosphamide. These receptors all stem from a female patient between 55 and 75 years old who received an allogeneic stem cell transplant from an unrelated donor, was CMV-positive, and had acute GVHD only. Some T cells may have originated in the graft donor. Both conserved end residues are part of each CDR3. The order of the fields is J gene, V gene, CDR3 length, CDR3 protein.

TRBJ2-7 TRBV4-3 19 CASSQDLSSPRLQLPEQYF
TRBJ2-3 TRBV30 13 CASVAGGRDTQYF
TRBJ1-2 TRBV10-2 13 CASSESTGYGYTF
TRBJ2-3 TRBV7-9 14 CASSLTGQTDTQYF
TRBJ2-1 TRBV7-8 15 CASSPSPMGGNEQFF
TRBJ2-2 TRBV6-2/TRBV6-3 16 CASSYRGTGNTGELFF
TRBJ2-2 TRBV24-1 15 CATSDLIKGSGELFF
TRBJ1-3 TRBV2 13 CASRTNSGNTIYF
TRBJ1-1 TRBV6-5 12 CASSRMNTEAFF
TRBJ2-3 TRBV6-5 14 CASSSGLRTDTQYF
TRBJ1-2 TRBV10-3 14 CAITKGDGTSGYTF
TRBJ2-2 TRBV6-1 14 CASIGVLYTGELFF
TRBJ2-7 TRBV7-9 13 CASRPDRGDEQYF
TRBJ2-5 TRBV19 14 CASSPQRDGETQYF
TRBJ2-7 TRBV19 16 CASSRLSGSGAYEQYF
TRBJ1-2 TRBV18 14 CASSPPANSYGYTF
TRBJ2-1 TRBV18 13 CASSPAREGEQFF
TRBJ2-7 TRBV7-2 14 CASSSSGLRYEQYF